A single T cell receptor (beta chain) is shown here with its context. As originally analysed: Estimation of nucleated cell counts relied on the amplification of reference gene primers. The assay was immunoSEQ multiplex PCR, and TCRdb's table has in-frame clones only and misses some. Clonal size and the V and J genes are those of that table, whereas D and trimming came from the DNA. The sample carries approximately 130,000 clones, roughly 87% recorded once. This specimen belongs to a study of blood T cell repertoires in COVID-19. V lost 7 bases and J 1 base, leaving 15 bases between the germline ends. This CDR3 has 15 amino acids. The germline V gene has CDR1 SNHLY and CDR2 FYNNEI. For recovered donors of Cohort 3, there were two negative PCRs, clearance, or symptom resolution.

The sequence came from a man aged 30-40 years who had recovered from COVID-19. Sequenced: PBMCs or T cells enriched from blood (not recorded which). The rearrangement uses TRBV2 and TRBJ2-3; D may be TRBD1 (6 bases). The CDR3 here is CASTEGVGGTDTQYF. The CDR3 bases are TGTGCCAGCACCGAGGGGGTGGGGGGCACAGATACGCAGTATTTT.